A selection of T cell receptor beta chains follows, all from one sample in a study of blood T cell repertoires in COVID-19. Clones were read by immunoSEQ multiplex PCR, and TCRdb kept only the in-frame ones, dropping some. Of some 250,000 clones detected, under 90% appear once; the ten largest clones hold roughly 15%. Sequenced: PBMCs or T cells enriched from blood (not recorded which). The receptors originated from a man aged 18 to 29 who had recovered from COVID-19. The CDR3 runs from the conserved cysteine through the conserved F or W. The order of the fields is V gene, J gene, CDR3 protein.

>TRBV15|TRBJ1-4
CATSFRDRGDEKLFF
>TRBV3-1/TRBV3-2|TRBJ2-3
CASSQDPGTDTQYF
>TRBV7-2|TRBJ1-5
CASSRGGGAGNQPQHF
>TRBV27|TRBJ2-7
CASSWTGGRGSEQYF
>TRBV5-1|TRBJ1-2
CASSLGQGGGYTF
>TRBV30|TRBJ2-1
CAWSVRREGPQFF
>TRBV21-1|TRBJ1-5
CASSNSTGNGNQPQHF
>TRBV12-3/TRBV12-4|TRBJ1-4
CASQAYLNEKLFF
>TRBV19|TRBJ2-5
CASSRRWFGQETQYF
>TRBV11-1|TRBJ2-2
CASSPGQAVGELFF
>TRBV5-6|TRBJ1-6
CASSVLPGDNSPLHF
>TRBV19|TRBJ1-5
CASSPQDRGGQPQHF
>TRBV15|TRBJ1-6
CATSRAFSNNSPLHF
>TRBV5-1|TRBJ2-2
CASSPEGTGELFF
>TRBV30|TRBJ1-2
CAWSSGGYGYTF
>TRBV6-5|TRBJ1-1
CASRNRETEAFF
>TRBV6-5|TRBJ2-4
CASSYGQFLAKNIQYF
>TRBV5-1|TRBJ2-7
CASSSDRDFAYEQYF
>TRBV6-5|TRBJ1-2
CASSRVYGYTF
>TRBV6-5|TRBJ1-1
CASSYLGTPEAFF
>TRBV14|TRBJ2-7
CASSQGAGESYEQYF
>TRBV28|TRBJ1-5
CASSLPGAGSNQPQHF
>TRBV6-5|TRBJ1-6
CASSEVSARNSPLHF
>TRBV25-1|TRBJ1-6
CASRTQGSGSPLHF
>TRBV19|TRBJ1-1
CASSIVTGFRTEAFF
>TRBV28|TRBJ1-2
CASSSTGSDGYTF
>TRBV6-5|TRBJ2-7
CASSYATGGSYEQYF
>TRBV15|TRBJ2-3
CATSRDFPMGHTQYF
>TRBV5-1|TRBJ2-7
CASKWQGGGSYEQYF
>TRBV19|TRBJ2-1
CASSTLAGGYNEQFF
>TRBV2|TRBJ1-2
CASSEARVTDRTNYGYTF
>TRBV7-2|TRBJ1-4
CASSGGLTNEKLFF
>TRBV27|TRBJ2-7
CASSLAARADEQYF
>TRBV5-1|TRBJ2-7
CASSLVTGGGEQYF
>TRBV10-3|TRBJ2-1
CAISESIGTSNEQFF
>TRBV6-2/TRBV6-3|TRBJ1-5
CASSRNGQGASQPQHF